The clone carrying this T cell receptor (beta chain) was seen many times. Its antigen remains unknown. Germline-derived CDR1 and CDR2 are SGHKS and YYEKEE (reference sequence). Germline trimming cut 1 base from V and 8 bases from J; bases unmatched to any gene: 12. The CDR3 length is 16 residues. These data come from a study of spatial heterogeneity in lung cancer. Across the whole study: Consistent detection of more beta-chain than alpha-chain sequences was observed. Strongly correlated with TCR transcript counts in tumor regions was a T cell module score, which was a transcriptional module score calculated from matched bulk RNA-seq. Points from the study as a whole: Counts that tracked tumor mutation counts were those of expanded intratumoral alpha and beta TCRs.

A distinct unique molecular identifier was carried by each TCR cDNA molecule. TCRdb reprocessed the 5' RACE reads with MiXCR, giving one entry per CDR3 protein. Here the sample spans 13,000 or so distinct CDR3 sequences, about 5.6% being singletons. Indicated time point: sample taken at primary tumor resection. Sequencing covered unsorted whole RNA taken from tumor, nontumor lung or frozen PBMC. The chain recombines TRBV5-5 with TRBJ2-3; 8 positions agree with TRBD1. The receptor was isolated from a female donor with early-stage non-small cell lung cancer. The sample in question was lung tumor tissue, obtained at surgery. CDR3 sequence (DNA): TGTGCCAGCAGCTTGTCCCTGGGCGGACAGGGAGGTACGCAGTATTTT. Translating it yields CASSLSLGGQGGTQYF.